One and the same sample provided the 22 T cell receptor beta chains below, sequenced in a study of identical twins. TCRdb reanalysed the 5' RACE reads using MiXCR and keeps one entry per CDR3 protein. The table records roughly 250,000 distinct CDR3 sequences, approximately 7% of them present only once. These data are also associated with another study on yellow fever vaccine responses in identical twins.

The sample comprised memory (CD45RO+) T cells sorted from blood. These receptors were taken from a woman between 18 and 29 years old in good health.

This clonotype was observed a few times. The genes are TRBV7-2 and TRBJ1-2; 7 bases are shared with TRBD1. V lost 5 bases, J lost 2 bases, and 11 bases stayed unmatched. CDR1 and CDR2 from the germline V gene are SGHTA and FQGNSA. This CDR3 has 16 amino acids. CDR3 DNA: TGTGCCAGCAGCCCGCGAAGACAGGGCGTAAACTATGGCTACACCTTC. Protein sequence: CASSPRRQGVNYGYTF.

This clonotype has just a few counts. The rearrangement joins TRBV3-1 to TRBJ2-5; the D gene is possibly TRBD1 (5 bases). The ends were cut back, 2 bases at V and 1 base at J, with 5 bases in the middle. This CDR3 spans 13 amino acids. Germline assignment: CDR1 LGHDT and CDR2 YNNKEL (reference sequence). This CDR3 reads CASSQQGQETQYF. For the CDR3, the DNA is TGTGCCAGCAGCCAACAGGGCCAAGAGACCCAGTACTTC.

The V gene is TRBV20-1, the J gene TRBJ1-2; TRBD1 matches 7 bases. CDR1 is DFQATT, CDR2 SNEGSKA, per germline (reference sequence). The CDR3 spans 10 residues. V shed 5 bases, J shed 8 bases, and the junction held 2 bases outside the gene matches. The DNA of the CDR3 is TGCAGTGCTTCGACAGGGGGCTACACCTTC. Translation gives CSASTGGYTF.

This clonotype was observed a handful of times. Written as DNA, the CDR3 is TGTGCCAGTAGTATGTTGGCTAGCGGGAGGTTAAGTAAGAATGAGCAGTTCTTC. This encodes CASSMLASGRLSKNEQFF. This rearrangement joins TRBV19 to TRBJ2-1; 11 bases align to TRBD2. Trimming removed 3 bases from V and 7 bases from J; junction bases left unmatched: 14. This CDR3 region has 18 residues. Germline V gives CDR1 LNHDA, CDR2 SQIVND (reference sequence).

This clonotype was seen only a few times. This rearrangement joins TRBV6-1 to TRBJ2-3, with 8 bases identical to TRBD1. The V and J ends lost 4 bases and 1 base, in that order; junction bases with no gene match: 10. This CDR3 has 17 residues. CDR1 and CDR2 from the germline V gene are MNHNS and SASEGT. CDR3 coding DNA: TGTGCCAGCAGTGCGAACTTAAGGGGACAGGGCACAGATACGCAGTATTTT. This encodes CASSANLRGQGTDTQYF.

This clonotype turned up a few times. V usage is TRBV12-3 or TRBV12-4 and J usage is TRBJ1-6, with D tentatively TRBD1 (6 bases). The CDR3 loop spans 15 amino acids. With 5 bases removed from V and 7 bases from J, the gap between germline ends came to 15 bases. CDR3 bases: TGTGCCAGCAGTCCAAGACAGGCCGGCAATTCACCCCTCCACTTT. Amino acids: CASSPRQAGNSPLHF.

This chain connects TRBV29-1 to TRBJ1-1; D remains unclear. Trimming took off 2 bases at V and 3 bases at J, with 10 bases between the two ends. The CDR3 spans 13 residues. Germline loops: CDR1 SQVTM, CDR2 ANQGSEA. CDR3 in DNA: TGCAGCGTTGAAAGGAGTAGGGACACTGAAGCTTTCTTT. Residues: CSVERSRDTEAFF. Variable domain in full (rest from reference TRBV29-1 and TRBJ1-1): SAVISQKPSRDICQRGTSLTIQCQVDSQVTMMFWYRQQPGQSLTLIATANQGSEATYESGFVIDKFPISRPNLTFSTLTVSNMSPEDSSIYLCSVERSRDTEAFFGQGTRLTVV.

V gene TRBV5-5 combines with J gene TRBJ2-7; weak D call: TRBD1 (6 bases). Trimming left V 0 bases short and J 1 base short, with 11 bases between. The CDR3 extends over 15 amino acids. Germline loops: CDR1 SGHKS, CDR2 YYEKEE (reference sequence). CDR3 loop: CASSLGTAESYEQYV. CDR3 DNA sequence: TGTGCCAGCAGCTTGGGGACAGCGGAGTCCTACGAGCAGTACGTC.

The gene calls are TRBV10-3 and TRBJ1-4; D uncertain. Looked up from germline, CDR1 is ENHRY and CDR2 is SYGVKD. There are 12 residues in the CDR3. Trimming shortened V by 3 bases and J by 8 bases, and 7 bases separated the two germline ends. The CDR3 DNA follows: TGTGCCATCAGTGATGGCAGGGAAAAACTGTTTTTT. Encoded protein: CAISDGREKLFF.

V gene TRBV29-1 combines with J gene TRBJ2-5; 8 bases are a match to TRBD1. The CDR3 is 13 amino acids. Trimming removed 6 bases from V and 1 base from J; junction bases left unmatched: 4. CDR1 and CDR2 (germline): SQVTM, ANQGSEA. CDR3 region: CSVVTGAQETQYF. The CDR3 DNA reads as TGCAGCGTCGTGACAGGGGCCCAAGAGACCCAGTACTTC.

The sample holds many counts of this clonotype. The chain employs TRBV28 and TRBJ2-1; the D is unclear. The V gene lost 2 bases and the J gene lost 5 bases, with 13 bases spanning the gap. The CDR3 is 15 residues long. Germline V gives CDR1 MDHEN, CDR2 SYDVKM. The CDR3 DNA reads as TGTGCCAGCAGTTTAGAGAGGACGGTAAACAATGAGCAGTTCTTC. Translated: CASSLERTVNNEQFF.

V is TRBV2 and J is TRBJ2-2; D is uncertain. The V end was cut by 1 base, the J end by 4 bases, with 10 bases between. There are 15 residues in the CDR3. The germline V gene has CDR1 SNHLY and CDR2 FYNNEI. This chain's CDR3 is CASSEGLVSTGELFF. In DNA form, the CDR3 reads TGTGCCAGCAGTGAAGGCCTAGTTTCCACCGGGGAGCTGTTTTTT.

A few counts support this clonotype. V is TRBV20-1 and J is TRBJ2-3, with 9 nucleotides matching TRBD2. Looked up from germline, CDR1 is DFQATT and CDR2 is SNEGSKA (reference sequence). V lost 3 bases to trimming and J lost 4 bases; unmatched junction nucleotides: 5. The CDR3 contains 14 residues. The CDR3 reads CSASFSGSSDTQYF. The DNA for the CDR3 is TGCAGTGCTAGTTTTAGCGGGAGCTCAGATACGCAGTATTTT.

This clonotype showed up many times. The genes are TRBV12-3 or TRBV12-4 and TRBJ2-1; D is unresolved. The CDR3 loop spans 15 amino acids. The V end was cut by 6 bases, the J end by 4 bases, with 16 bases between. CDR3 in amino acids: CASSPVGGLYNEQFF. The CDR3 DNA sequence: TGTGCCAGCAGCCCAGTGGGTGGCCTTTACAATGAGCAGTTCTTC.

The DNA of the CDR3 is TGCGCCAGCACCCTTTCCACAGGGTCGAATTCACCCCTCCACTTT. Its translation: CASTLSTGSNSPLHF. The rearrangement uses TRBV5-1 and TRBJ1-6; D may be TRBD1 (6 bases). The CDR3 loop spans 15 amino acids. Germline CDR1 and CDR2: SGHRS and YFSETQ. The ends were cut back, 6 bases at V and 7 bases at J, with 17 bases in the middle.

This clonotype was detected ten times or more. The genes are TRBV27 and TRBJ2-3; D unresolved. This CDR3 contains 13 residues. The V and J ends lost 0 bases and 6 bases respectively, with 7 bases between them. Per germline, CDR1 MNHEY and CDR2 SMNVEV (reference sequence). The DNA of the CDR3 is TGTGCCAGCAGTTTATCGTTGGGGGATACGCAGTATTTT. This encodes CASSLSLGDTQYF.

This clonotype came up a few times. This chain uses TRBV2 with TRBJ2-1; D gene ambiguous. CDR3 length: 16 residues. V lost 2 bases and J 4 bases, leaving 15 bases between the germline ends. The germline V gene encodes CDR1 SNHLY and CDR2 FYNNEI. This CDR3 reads CASSETSGLGYNEQFF. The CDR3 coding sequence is TGTGCCAGCAGTGAAACTTCCGGGTTGGGGTACAATGAGCAGTTCTTC.

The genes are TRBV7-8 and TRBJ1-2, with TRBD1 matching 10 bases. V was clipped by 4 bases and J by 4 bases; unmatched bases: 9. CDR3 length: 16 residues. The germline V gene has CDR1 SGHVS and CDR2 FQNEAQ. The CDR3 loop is CASSSRQGAGVYGYTF. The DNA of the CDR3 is TGTGCCAGCAGCTCCCGACAGGGGGCTGGTGTCTATGGCTACACCTTC.

The DNA of the CDR3 is TGCAGTGCTAGGCCCCGACCCTCCTACGAGCAGTACTTC. Translating it yields CSARPRPSYEQYF. The J gene is TRBJ2-7, the V gene TRBV20-1; D gene ambiguous. The CDR3 totals 13 residues. V lost 3 bases and J lost 0, with 9 bases in between. The germline V gene encodes CDR1 DFQATT and CDR2 SNEGSKA (reference sequence).

The CDR3 DNA reads TGTGCCAGCAGCATAGGACTAGGCGGATCAACCGGGGAGCTGTTTTTT. Its protein product is CASSIGLGGSTGELFF. The chain uses TRBV5-6 and TRBJ2-2; 7 bases map to TRBD2. Looked up from germline, CDR1 is SGHDT and CDR2 is YYEEEE. The junction had 11 bases not matched to a gene; V was cut back by 4 bases and J by 5 bases. The CDR3 runs 16 residues.

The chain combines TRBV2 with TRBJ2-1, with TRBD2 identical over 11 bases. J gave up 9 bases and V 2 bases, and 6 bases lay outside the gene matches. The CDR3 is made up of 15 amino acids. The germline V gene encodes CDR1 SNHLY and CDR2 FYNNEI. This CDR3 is CASSEFVAGGLEQFF. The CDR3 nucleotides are TGTGCCAGCAGTGAATTTGTAGCGGGAGGGCTTGAGCAGTTCTTC. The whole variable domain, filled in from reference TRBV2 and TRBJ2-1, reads EPEVTQTPSHQVTQMGQEVILRCVPISNHLYFYWYRQILGQKVEFLVSFYNNEISEKSEIFDDQFSVERPDGSNFTLKIRSTKLEDSAMYFCASSEFVAGGLEQFFGPGTRLTVL.

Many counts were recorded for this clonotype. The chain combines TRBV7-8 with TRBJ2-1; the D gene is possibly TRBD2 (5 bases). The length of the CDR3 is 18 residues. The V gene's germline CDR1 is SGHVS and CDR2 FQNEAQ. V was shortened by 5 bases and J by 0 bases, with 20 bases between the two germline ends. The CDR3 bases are TGTGCCAGCAGCCCACACAACGAGAGGGCCTTCTCCTACAATGAGCAGTTCTTC. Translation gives CASSPHNERAFSYNEQFF.